This TCR beta chain was recovered during a study of cytomegalovirus exposure and HLA in healthy donors (TCRdb year 2017). For the wider study: According to an earlier analysis of 450 to 650 of the donors, about 180 million T cells yielded 117 million unique TCR beta sequences and 250 to 350 Gb of sequence data. An early release covering some 640 HLA-typed donors comprised about 310 gigabases of sequencing data and around 80 million unique TCR sequences. Among the roughly 370 genotyped donors, around 79% belonged to the genetic ancestry cluster associated with self-reported Caucasian donors. The aim of the study was to test whether cataloging public T cell receptors could identify signatures of past pathogen exposure. Using immunosequencing, the study profiled T cell repertoires from 550 to 750 subjects and related those repertoires to cytomegalovirus serostatus. Along with the approximately 700-subject first cohort, a separate validation cohort of roughly 110 different subjects was used. To predict cytomegalovirus infection status, the study brought together high-throughput TCR immunosequencing, statistical association of individual TCRs with disease status, and machine learning. A later analysis re-examined previously published TCR beta repertoires from 600 to 700 donors and added high-resolution HLA genotyping to investigate patterns of TCR occurrence. Rather than using new phenotypic data, the later analysis identified candidate immune exposures from TCR beta sequences and from how often those sequences occurred across donors. In an earlier analysis of more than 550 of the donors, high-throughput TCR beta sequencing was used to judge whether each TCR beta V gene segment behaved as functional or pseudogenic. Donor age, sex, ethnicity and CMV serostatus were compiled alongside the repertoire data. A later genetic analysis used genome-wide SNP genotypes for about 55% of the 666 donors, treating that subset as a discovery cohort. Every repertoire in the discovery cohort had been generated on one and the same sequencing platform. HLA typing included class I and class II loci at four-digit resolution. Typing coverage varied by locus: roughly 620-640 donors for A, B, C, DRB1 and DQB1; 500 to 550 for DQA1; 606 for DPA1; some 470 for DPB1. Four or five DR-DQ haplotypes were handled as single units for association and clustering, since linkage in the cohort was strong. Among about 360 genotyped donors of the cohort, an average of around 240,000 unique TCR beta nucleotide sequences were sequenced per donor, approximately 20% of them non-productive.

The CDR3 runs 15 amino acids, cysteine and phenylalanine included. Left in the record is the CDR3 DNA by itself, 45 bases read in frame from the first base. V gives up 2 bases and J gives up 8 bases, and the segment between their germline ends measures 16 bases. The germline V gene (reference sequence) yields MNHEY for CDR1 and SMNVEV for CDR2. The protocol used for the library was the immunoSEQ multiplex PCR assay. A mixture of 60 forward primers for TCR Vbeta segments and 13 reverse primers for TCR Jbeta segments was used in the multiplex PCR. The CDR3 region of rearranged TCR beta genes was amplified from genomic DNA with a multiplex PCR assay. On the Illumina HiSeq System, the amplified TCR beta libraries were sequenced as 87-base-pair reads. In the authors' own workflow: In a later analysis, 77 million or so unique TCR beta chains were counted across the 500 to 850 repertoires, and approximately 9.9 million of these chains were shared by at least two donors. Raw reads were error-corrected and collapsed into unique sequences by a nearest-neighbor algorithm in which closely related sequences were merged to remove PCR and sequencing errors. CDR3 sequences were aligned to IMGT reference sequences to assign V, D and J gene segments. For a sequence to be retained, a match of at least six nucleotides was required to both a V gene segment and a J gene segment. A rearrangement counted as productive if the CDR3 had no stop codons and remained in frame with V and J, and every other rearrangement counted as non-productive. Following IMGT convention, CDR3 was defined as the stretch from the second conserved V-encoded cysteine up to the conserved J-encoded phenylalanine. Sequences without an unambiguous match to a single V gene segment were excluded from the earlier analysis of about 640 of the donors. In an earlier analysis of several hundred of the donors, V segments were called functional above 56.7% productive rearrangements and were called segregating when the between-donor standard deviation exceeded 5%. A statistical classification framework was built for diagnosing cytomegalovirus status from the catalog of TCR beta chain sequences. A later analysis assigned V and J genes by comparing TCR nucleotide sequences with IMGT/GENE-DB human TR gene sequences. A later analysis assigned CDR3 sequences and most-parsimonious VDJ recombination scenarios with the TCRdist pipeline. In a later analysis, each TCR beta chain was defined by its CDR3 amino acid sequence together with its V-gene family, and reads without a unique V-gene family were excluded. A later analysis removed 500 to 650 highly shared, low-generation-probability nucleotide sequences to deal with suspected cross-contamination and a sequencing artifact. In a later analysis, a clonal expansion index for each public chain was calculated from normalized within-repertoire ranks of inferred template counts. In a later analysis, generation probabilities were computed using a VDJ recombination model fitted to out-of-frame rearrangements, and the results were checked against IGoR. In a later analysis, TCR-TCR, TCR-HLA and TCR-CMV co-occurrence was scored with hypergeometric tests, and a repertoire-size bias correction was applied to TCR pairs. A later analysis estimated false discovery rates by permuting HLA or CMV assignments 20 times. A later analysis grouped co-occurring TCRs with DBSCAN, adding TCRdist sequence similarity when clustering within HLA-allele-positive subsets. Repertoires with fewer than 30,000 or more than 120,000 public chains, plus five repertoires with anomalous nucleotide sharing, were excluded from co-occurrence clustering. This immuneACCESS table, as held by TCRdb, lists in-frame sequences with V and J called but not all clones. Of the missing ones, under half trace to an unresolved V gene in checked studies; the others have no known cause. V and J calls and clone size are copied from that table; D and trimming were computed from the DNA. The sample table shows over 100,000 clones, and over 60% are seen once. The ten largest clones add up to about 4.9% of the sample.

In total, just over 650 healthy bone marrow donors made up the cohort. Cohort members were all nominally healthy when sampled, although unrecorded immune exposures were likely present. The donor was CMV seropositive and belonged to the group of more than 250 seropositive cohort members. A peripheral blood sample was provided by each donor, and peripheral blood mononuclear cells were used for TCR beta sequencing. Genomic DNA extraction from the blood cell samples was performed with the Qiagen DNeasy Blood Extraction Kit. With regard to this clone: Its antigen remains unidentified. Per-base quality was not reported, and no clone a single base away is much larger than it.

The full study reports these points: In a later analysis, TCR association rates were found to vary across HLA loci, with the most associated TCRs seen for DRB1 alleles and the fewest for HLA-C alleles. Linkage disequilibrium might explain the correlated functional status among segregating V segments, but an unknown experimental factor could not be excluded. A further reported finding was that TCR beta sequences accurately predicted the HLA-A and HLA-B alleles for most subjects in the first cohort. A later analysis found that HLA-associated TCR beta chains were more clonally expanded and had lower generation probabilities than equally common non-associated chains. When HLA alleles, especially DR and DQ, strongly co-occurred, attributing TCR associations to individual alleles was difficult. The authors suggested that the approach could potentially be generalized to other disease states and immunological phenotypes. The study gave a list of about 150 TCR beta chains associated with cytomegalovirus. In an earlier analysis of roughly 500 of the donors, most TCR beta V segments appeared in productive rearrangements about 87% or about 30% of the time, broadly matching IMGT annotations. The 87-base-pair reads could not distinguish some IMGT-functional V segments, including TRBV6-2 and TRBV6-3, so those segments were excluded. In a later genetic analysis, fewer N-insertions in productive TCRs were reported among donors in an Asian-associated ancestry cluster than the roughly 640-donor mean. The classifier was reported to diagnose cytomegalovirus status with high specificity and sensitivity in both the original and validation cohorts. A cluster of highly shared sequence variants was judged likely to represent a technical artifact of the sequencing pipeline. Only TCR beta chains were sequenced in this cohort, and the absence of alpha or paired-chain data limited detectable features. Some 16 rarely observed V segments, including chromosome 9 orphons, were excluded from the earlier analysis of about 610 of the donors because counts were too low. In a later analysis, most CMV-associated TCR beta chains were found to appear HLA-restricted, with HLA associations seemingly driven largely by CMV exposure. In a later genetic analysis, a missense DCLRE1C variant was associated with V-gene and J-gene trimming of TCR beta chains, and the association was replicated in an independent cohort. For the cohort, immune exposure information was limited to CMV serostatus. Because HLA typing was unavailable for some donors at each locus, only the typed subset was used in association tests. In a later analysis, some 18,000 TCR beta sequences were associated with specific HLA alleles at a false discovery rate of 0.05. A later analysis reported that several top co-occurrence clusters appeared linked to parvovirus B19, influenza, CMV and Epstein-Barr virus. A few of the identified cytomegalovirus-associated TCR beta chains were confirmed in vitro to be specific for cytomegalovirus antigens. Sequencing depth was assumed to be roughly uniform across donors in the presence/absence analyses, though that assumption may not hold. While some public TCRs were present in many individuals, most TCR sequences turned up only very rarely across donors.

This TCR derives from a man aged 25-45 years in good health and CMV-seropositive. The sample comprised PBMCs. The chain uses TRBV27 and TRBJ2-1, with the D gene uncertain. The CDR3 corresponds to CASSLEFSVNDEQFF. The bases are TGTGCCAGCAGTTTAGAGTTCTCGGTGAACGATGAGCAGTTCTTC.